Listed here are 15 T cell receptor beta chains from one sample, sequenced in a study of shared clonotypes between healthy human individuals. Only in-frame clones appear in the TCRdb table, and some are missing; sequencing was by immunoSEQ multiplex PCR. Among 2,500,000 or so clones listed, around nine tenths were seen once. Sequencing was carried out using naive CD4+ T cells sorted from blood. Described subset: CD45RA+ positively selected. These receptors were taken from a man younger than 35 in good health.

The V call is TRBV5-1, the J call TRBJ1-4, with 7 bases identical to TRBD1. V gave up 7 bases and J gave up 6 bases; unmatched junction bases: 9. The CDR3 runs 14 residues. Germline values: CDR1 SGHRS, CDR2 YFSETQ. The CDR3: CASGTGTVYEKLFF. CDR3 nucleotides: TGCGCCAGCGGCACCGGGACAGTTTATGAAAAACTGTTTTTT.

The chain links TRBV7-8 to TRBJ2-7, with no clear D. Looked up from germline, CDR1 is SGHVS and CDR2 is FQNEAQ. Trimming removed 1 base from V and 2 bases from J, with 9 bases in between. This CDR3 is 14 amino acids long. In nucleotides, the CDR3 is TGTGCCAGCAGCTTAGATCTAGGAACCTACGAGCAGTACTTC. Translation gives CASSLDLGTYEQYF.

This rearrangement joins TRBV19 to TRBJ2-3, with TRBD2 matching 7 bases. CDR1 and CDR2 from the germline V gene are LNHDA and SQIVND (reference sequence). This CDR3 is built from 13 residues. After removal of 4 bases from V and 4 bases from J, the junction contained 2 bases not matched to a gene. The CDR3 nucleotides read TGTGCCAGTAGTAACGGGAGGTCAGATACGCAGTATTTT. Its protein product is CASSNGRSDTQYF.

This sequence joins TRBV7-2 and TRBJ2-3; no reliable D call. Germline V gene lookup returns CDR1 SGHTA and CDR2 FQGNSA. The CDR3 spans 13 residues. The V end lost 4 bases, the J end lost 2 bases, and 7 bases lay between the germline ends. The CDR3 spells CASSWTFTDTQYF. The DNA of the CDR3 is TGTGCCAGCAGCTGGACCTTCACAGATACGCAGTATTTT.

Here the CDR3 DNA reads TGTGCCAGTAGGGAGTCCCCGAATGTGTACGAGCAGTACTTC. It yields the protein CASRESPNVYEQYF. The chain joins TRBV19 to TRBJ2-7; unclear D gene. Trimming removed 6 bases at V and 4 bases at J, with 16 bases between. CDR1 LNHDA and CDR2 SQIVND come from the germline V gene (reference sequence). The CDR3 consists of 14 residues. Using reference TRBV19 and TRBJ2-7 for the parts outside the CDR3, the full variable domain is DGGITQSPKYLFRKEGQNVTLSCEQNLNHDAMYWYRQDPGQGLRLIYYSQIVNDFQKGDIAEGYSVSREKKESFPLTVTSAQKNPTAFYLCASRESPNVYEQYFGPGTRLTVT.

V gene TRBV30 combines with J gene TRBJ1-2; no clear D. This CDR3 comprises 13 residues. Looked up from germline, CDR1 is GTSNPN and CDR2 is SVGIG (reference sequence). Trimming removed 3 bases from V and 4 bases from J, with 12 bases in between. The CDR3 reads CAWSSRQFYGYTF. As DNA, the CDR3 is TGTGCCTGGAGCTCCAGGCAATTCTATGGCTACACCTTC.

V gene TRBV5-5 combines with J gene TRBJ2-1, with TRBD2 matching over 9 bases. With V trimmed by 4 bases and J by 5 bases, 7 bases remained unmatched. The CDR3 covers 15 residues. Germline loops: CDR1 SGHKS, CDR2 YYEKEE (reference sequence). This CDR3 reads CASSTASGIHNEQFF. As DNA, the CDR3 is TGTGCCAGCAGCACGGCTAGCGGGATCCACAATGAGCAGTTCTTC.

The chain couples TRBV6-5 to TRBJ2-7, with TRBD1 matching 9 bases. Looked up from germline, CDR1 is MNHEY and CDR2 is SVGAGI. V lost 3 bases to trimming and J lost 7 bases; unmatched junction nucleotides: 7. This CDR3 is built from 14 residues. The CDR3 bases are TGTGCCAGCAGTTATTTACAGGGGGCGGGAGAGCAGTACTTC. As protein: CASSYLQGAGEQYF.

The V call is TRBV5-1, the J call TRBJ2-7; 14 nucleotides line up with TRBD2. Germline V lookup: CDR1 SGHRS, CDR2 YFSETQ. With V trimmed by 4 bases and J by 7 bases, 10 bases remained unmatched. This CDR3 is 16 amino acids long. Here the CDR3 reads CASSSTGLAGAGEQYF. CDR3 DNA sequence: TGCGCCAGCAGCAGTACGGGACTAGCGGGAGCGGGAGAGCAGTACTTC.

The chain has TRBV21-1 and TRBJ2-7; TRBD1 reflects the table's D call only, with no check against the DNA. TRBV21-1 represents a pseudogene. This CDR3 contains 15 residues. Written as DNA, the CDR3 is TGTGCCAGCACACCGAAGGGACAGGGGGATTCCGAGCAGTACTTC. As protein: CASTPKGQGDSEQYF.

CDR3 region: CASSPSGTRGNYEQYF. Written as DNA, the CDR3 is TGTGCCAGCAGCCCCTCCGGGACTAGAGGGAACTACGAGCAGTACTTC. The chain employs TRBV11-2 and TRBJ2-7; TRBD2 matches at 8 bases. Germline V gene data show CDR1 as SGHAT and CDR2 as FQNNGV. This CDR3 region has 16 residues. Trimming took 5 bases from V and 3 from J; bases not matched to a gene: 12.

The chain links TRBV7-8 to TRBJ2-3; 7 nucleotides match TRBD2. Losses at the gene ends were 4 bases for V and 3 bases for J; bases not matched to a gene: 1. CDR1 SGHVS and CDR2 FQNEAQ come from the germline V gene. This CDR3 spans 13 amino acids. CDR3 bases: TGTGCCAGCAGCTGGGGAGGGACAGATACGCAGTATTTT. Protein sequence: CASSWGGTDTQYF.

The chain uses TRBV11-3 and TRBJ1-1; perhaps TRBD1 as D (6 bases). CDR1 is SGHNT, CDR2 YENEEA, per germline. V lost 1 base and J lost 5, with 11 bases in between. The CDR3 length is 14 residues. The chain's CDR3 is CASSLARGLTEAFF. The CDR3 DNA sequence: TGTGCCAGCAGCTTAGCCAGGGGTTTGACTGAAGCTTTCTTT.

The CDR3 coding sequence is TGTGCCAGAAGCCCGCGACAGGGGGCGTGGGACACTGAAGCTTTCTTT. This translates into CARSPRQGAWDTEAFF. The chain couples TRBV5-3 to TRBJ1-1, with 10 bases identical to TRBD1. TRBV5-3 belongs to the ORF category, with a function that is uncertain. V lost 4 bases, J lost 3 bases, and 9 bases stayed unmatched. The CDR3 loop spans 16 amino acids.

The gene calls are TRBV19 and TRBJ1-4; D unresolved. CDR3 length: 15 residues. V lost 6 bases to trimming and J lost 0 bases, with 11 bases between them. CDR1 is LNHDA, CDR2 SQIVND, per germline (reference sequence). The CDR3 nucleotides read TGTGCCAGTAGGCGGGAGAGAGCAACTAATGAAAAACTGTTTTTT. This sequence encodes CASRRERATNEKLFF.